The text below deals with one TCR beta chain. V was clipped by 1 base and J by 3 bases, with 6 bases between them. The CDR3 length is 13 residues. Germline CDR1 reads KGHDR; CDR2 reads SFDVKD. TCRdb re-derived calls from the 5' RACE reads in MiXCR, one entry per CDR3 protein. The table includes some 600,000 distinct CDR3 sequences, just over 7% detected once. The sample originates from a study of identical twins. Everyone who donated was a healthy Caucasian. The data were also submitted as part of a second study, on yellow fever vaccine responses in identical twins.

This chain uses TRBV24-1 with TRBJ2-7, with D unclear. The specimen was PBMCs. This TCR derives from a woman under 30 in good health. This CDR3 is CATSDFLGYEQYF. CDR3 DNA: TGTGCCACCAGTGATTTTTTAGGCTACGAGCAGTACTTC.